Below are 19 T cell receptor beta chains sequenced from a single sample in a study of early T cells in non-severe SARS-CoV-2 infection. TCRdb analysed the 5' RACE reads with MiXCR anew, one entry per CDR3 protein. The repertoire consists of over 55,000 distinct CDR3 sequences, with over 7.5% occurring once and the leading ten covering 8.5% to 9.5%. Input material: whole blood. Every receptor here comes from an adult who was a healthcare worker with PCR-confirmed SARS-CoV-2 infection or an uninfected control (not recorded which).

This clonotype was observed a few times. The chain employs TRBV7-2 and TRBJ2-3; tentatively, D is TRBD1 or TRBD2 (5 bases each). The germline V gene encodes CDR1 SGHTA and CDR2 FQGNSA. V dropped 5 bases and J dropped 1 base, with 16 bases sitting between them. The CDR3 is 16 residues long. Written as DNA, the CDR3 is TGTGCCAGCAGCCCCGGGGCGGGTCCCCGCACAGATACGCAGTATTTT. Protein product: CASSPGAGPRTDTQYF. The variable domain in full, with the rest retrieved from reference TRBV7-2 and TRBJ2-3, is GAGVSQSPSNKVTEKGKDVELRCDPISGHTALYWYRQSLGQGLEFLIYFQGNSAPDKSGLPSDRFSAERTGGSVSTLTIQRTQQEDSAVYLCASSPGAGPRTDTQYFGPGTRLTVL.

This clonotype was counted a few times. The rearrangement uses TRBV27 and TRBJ2-2; TRBD1 agrees at 10 bases. From germline, CDR1 is MNHEY and CDR2 SMNVEV (reference sequence). The CDR3 sequence is 14 residues long. The V and J ends lost 6 bases and 5 bases, in that order; junction bases with no gene match: 3. CDR3 in DNA: TGTGCCAGCAGCCGACAGGGGGCTACCGGGGAGCTGTTTTTT. Translating gives CASSRQGATGELFF.

The chain is built from TRBV20-1 and TRBJ1-5; 7 positions match TRBD1. J was trimmed by 0 bases and V by 5 bases; bases with no gene match: 13. CDR1 is DFQATT and CDR2 is SNEGSKA in the germline V gene (reference sequence). This CDR3 has 17 amino acids. CDR3 DNA: TGCAGTGCTTGGTCCGGGACAGACCTTTATAGCAATCAGCCCCAGCATTTT. Residues: CSAWSGTDLYSNQPQHF.

This clonotype was picked up many times. This chain joins TRBV5-1 and TRBJ1-6; D not resolved. Trimming shortened V by 1 base and J by 8 bases, and 7 bases separated the two germline ends. The CDR3 length is 13 residues. CDR1 SGHRS and CDR2 YFSETQ come from the germline V gene. The CDR3 DNA is TGCGCCAGCAGCTTGAAGTTTGATTCACCCCTCCACTTT. Its protein is CASSLKFDSPLHF.

This clonotype occurred many times. The V and J genes are TRBV4-1 and TRBJ2-1, with D perhaps TRBD1 (5 bases). The CDR3 contains 16 residues. The V end lost 4 bases, the J end lost 8 bases, and 21 bases lay between the germline ends. Germline lookup yields CDR1 MGHRA and CDR2 YSYEKL. The chain's CDR3 is CASSPFLGQGGDEQFF. CDR3 bases: TGCGCCAGCAGCCCCTTTCTGGGGCAGGGTGGGGATGAGCAGTTCTTC.

This clonotype was observed many times. The rearrangement joins TRBV6-1 to TRBJ1-1; 7 bases align to TRBD1. V lost 6 bases, J lost 1 base, and 5 bases stayed unmatched. CDR1 MNHNS and CDR2 SASEGT come from the germline V gene. The CDR3 runs 14 residues. The CDR3 nucleotides read TGTGCCAGCAGAGCCGGGACAGCGAACACTGAAGCTTTCTTT. As protein: CASRAGTANTEAFF.

Concerning this clonotype itself: An end of the junction differs from the germline gene, which may be a read error. The chain carries TRBV7-2 and TRBJ1-3, with D unresolved. Germline CDR1 reads SGHTA; CDR2 reads FQGNSA. The CDR3 is made up of 15 amino acids. CDR3: CASSLLTKSGNTLYF. The CDR3 DNA reads TGTGCCAGCAGCTTACTTACCAAGTCTGGAAACACCTTATATTTT.

This clonotype ranks as large. The J gene is TRBJ2-7, the V gene TRBV15; tentatively, D is TRBD2 (6 bases). Germline values: CDR1 LNHNV, CDR2 YYDKDF (reference sequence). CDR3 length equals 16 residues. The V gene lost 5 bases and the J gene lost 3 bases, with 20 bases spanning the gap. CDR3 DNA: TGTGCCACCAGCTCAGATGGTGGAGGGGAATTCTACGAGCAGTACTTC. As protein: CATSSDGGGEFYEQYF.

J is TRBJ2-5 and V is TRBV7-2; D might be TRBD1 or TRBD2, each matching 5 bases. V lost 0 bases to trimming and J lost 4 bases, with 18 bases between them. The CDR3 is 17 amino acids. Germline CDR1 is SGHTA and CDR2 is FQGNSA. CDR3 nucleotide sequence: TGTGCCAGCAGCTTAGCTAGGGACGGTGGAGTGAGAGAGACCCAGTACTTC. Translated, it gives CASSLARDGGVRETQYF.

The J gene is TRBJ2-3, the V gene TRBV6-5, with D perhaps TRBD2 (6 bases). Trimming removed 6 bases from V and 6 bases from J, with 19 bases in between. The V gene's germline CDR1 is MNHEY and CDR2 SVGAGI. The CDR3 has 15 residues. The CDR3 DNA follows: TGTGCCAGCAGACCCATATTACGTGGGGGGGATACGCAGTATTTT. It yields the protein CASRPILRGGDTQYF.

Only a few counts were recorded for this clonotype. V gene TRBV3-1 combines with J gene TRBJ2-5; the match to TRBD1 covers 9 bases. The germline V gene has CDR1 LGHDT and CDR2 YNNKEL (reference sequence). The V gene end was trimmed by 3 bases and the J gene end by 5 bases; junction bases not matched to a gene: 10. The CDR3 runs to 16 residues. The CDR3 sequence is CASSHSGQGPRETQYF. CDR3 nucleotides: TGTGCCAGCAGCCATTCGGGACAGGGTCCTCGGGAGACCCAGTACTTC.

This clonotype was seen more than once but under ten times. This chain joins TRBV5-1 and TRBJ2-5, with unresolved D. From germline, CDR1 is SGHRS and CDR2 YFSETQ. V was trimmed by 0 bases and J by 5 bases, leaving 8 bases between them. CDR3 length equals 13 residues. The DNA of the CDR3 is TGCGCCAGCAGCTTGGCCTCCCCCGAGACCCAGTACTTC. This translates into CASSLASPETQYF.

The chain couples TRBV5-1 to TRBJ2-3; the D is unclear. Germline V gene lookup returns CDR1 SGHRS and CDR2 YFSETQ. Trimming left V 5 bases short and J 2 bases short, with 12 bases between. The CDR3 sequence is 14 residues long. The CDR3: CASSPIQTTDTQYF. DNA for the CDR3: TGCGCCAGCAGTCCCATTCAAACCACAGATACGCAGTATTTT.

This clonotype was seen ten or more times. The rearrangement joins TRBV12-5 to TRBJ1-5; 7 positions agree with TRBD1. Germline CDR1 LGHNT, CDR2 FRNRAP. This CDR3 spans 15 amino acids. Trimming at V came to 4 bases and at J to 5 bases, leaving 8 bases not matched to a gene. In DNA form, the CDR3 reads TGTGCTAGTGGTTCCGGACAGGTATTATATCAGCCCCAGCATTTT. Translated, it gives CASGSGQVLYQPQHF.

In its sample, this clonotype was seen many times. The gene calls are TRBV14 and TRBJ2-2, with TRBD2 identical over 8 bases. CDR3 length: 17 amino acids. V lost 0 bases, J lost 4 bases, and 7 bases stayed unmatched. CDR1 is SGHDN, CDR2 FVKESK, per germline. The CDR3 sequence: CASSQDASGSFTGELFF. The CDR3 nucleotides read TGTGCCAGCAGCCAAGATGCCAGCGGGAGTTTCACCGGGGAGCTGTTTTTT.

This clonotype has at least ten counts. The chain joins TRBV19 to TRBJ2-7; 11 bases fit TRBD1. CDR3 length: 16 residues. The germline V gene encodes CDR1 LNHDA and CDR2 SQIVND (reference sequence). The J segment lost 2 bases and the V segment lost 6 bases, leaving 9 bases of the junction unmatched. The CDR3 sequence: CASSLLPGQGAYEQYF. The CDR3 coding sequence is TGTGCCAGTAGCCTACTCCCGGGACAGGGGGCCTACGAGCAGTACTTC. Full variable domain (rest looked up from reference TRBV19 and TRBJ2-7): DGGITQSPKYLFRKEGQNVTLSCEQNLNHDAMYWYRQDPGQGLRLIYYSQIVNDFQKGDIAEGYSVSREKKESFPLTVTSAQKNPTAFYLCASSLLPGQGAYEQYFGPGTRLTVT.

This clonotype was recorded many times. This rearrangement joins TRBV20-1 to TRBJ2-2; the D is unclear. Germline CDR1 DFQATT, CDR2 SNEGSKA (reference sequence). Trimming pared 3 bases from V and 6 bases from J, leaving 14 bases between. The CDR3 is 14 amino acids. CDR3 sequence: CSASSLSGAGELFF. The DNA of the CDR3 is TGCAGTGCTAGTAGCTTATCGGGTGCCGGGGAGCTGTTTTTT.

The chain links TRBV3-1 to TRBJ1-1; D remains ambiguous. The V gene lost 8 bases and the J gene lost 1 base, with 20 bases spanning the gap. Germline V gives CDR1 LGHDT, CDR2 YNNKEL (reference sequence). The CDR3 length is 16 residues. The CDR3 spells CASFPGGDKGNTEAFF. The CDR3 DNA reads as TGTGCCAGCTTTCCAGGAGGAGACAAGGGGAACACTGAAGCTTTCTTT.

This clonotype appeared many times. The chain joins TRBV2 to TRBJ2-4; either TRBD1 or TRBD2 may supply D (5 bases each). CDR1 and CDR2 from the germline V gene are SNHLY and FYNNEI. Trimming left V 6 bases short and J 6 bases short, with 9 bases between. This CDR3 contains 12 residues. The CDR3 sequence is CASSTGTNIQYF. DNA of the CDR3: TGTGCCAGCAGCACCGGGACAAACATTCAGTACTTC.